The clone carrying this T cell receptor (beta chain) was counted only a few times. In germline, CDR1 is SNHLY, CDR2 FYNNEI. This CDR3 contains 16 residues. V was shortened by 0 bases and J by 7 bases, with 16 bases between the two germline ends. One entry per CDR3 protein results from TCRdb running MiXCR on the 5' RACE reads. Of fewer than 40,000 distinct CDR3 sequences in the sample, around 8.6% were seen once. The data originate from a study of chronic HIV infection and antiretroviral therapy. The V and J genes are TRBV2 and TRBJ1-5, with TRBD1 as a possible D gene (5 bases). The sequencing input was peripheral blood. The clonotype was recovered from an adult who had HIV and had not received antiretroviral therapy, or was an uninfected healthy control (not recorded which). The CDR3 region is CASSEALDRGWQPQHF. The CDR3 nucleotides are TGTGCCAGCAGTGAAGCGCTTGATAGGGGATGGCAGCCCCAGCATTTT.